The present TCR beta chain was sequenced within a study of CD8+CD57+ T cells in acquired aplastic anemia. Study at large: Sorted CD4+ plus CD8+ cells gave DNA averaging roughly 3 ug. Healthy donor sequencing depth: 8.5 million to 10.8 million CD4+, 11 million to 13 million CD8+ reads. Regarding the study as a whole: Roughly 31 was the count of CD8+ CDR3 sequences that patients shared with controls.

The V gene's germline CDR1 is SGHAT and CDR2 FQNNGV. The trim removed 4 bases at V and 7 bases at J, leaving 9 bases unmatched. CDR3 length equals 14 residues. TCR beta VDJ combinations and CDR3 sequences were profiled from genomic DNA. TCRdb re-called the reads through MiXCR, storing one row per CDR3 protein. The table records more than 150,000 distinct CDR3 sequences, 45% to 50% of them present only once. This clonotype was observed at least ten times. Its antigen is not identified. The material sequenced was sorted CD4+, CD8+, or CD8+CD57+ T cells (not recorded which) from PBMCs. V gene TRBV11-2 combines with J gene TRBJ2-7; TRBD1 agrees at 8 bases. The TCR originated in a human donor in good health. The CDR3 loop is CASSSGQGATEQYF. Written as DNA, the CDR3 is TGTGCCAGCAGCTCCGGACAGGGAGCGACAGAGCAGTACTTC.